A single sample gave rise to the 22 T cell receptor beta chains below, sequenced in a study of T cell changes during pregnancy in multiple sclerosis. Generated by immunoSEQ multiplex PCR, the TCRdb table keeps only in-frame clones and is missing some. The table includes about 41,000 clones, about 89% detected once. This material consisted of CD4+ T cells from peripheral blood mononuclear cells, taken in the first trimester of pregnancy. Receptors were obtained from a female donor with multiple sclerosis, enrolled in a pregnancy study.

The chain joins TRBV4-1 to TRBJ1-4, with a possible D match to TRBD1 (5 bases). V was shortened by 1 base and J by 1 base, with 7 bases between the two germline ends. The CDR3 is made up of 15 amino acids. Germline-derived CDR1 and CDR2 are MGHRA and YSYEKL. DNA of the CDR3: TGCGCCAGCAGCCAAGGGGGGGTAACTAATGAAAAACTGTTTTTT. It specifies CASSQGGVTNEKLFF.

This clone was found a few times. The chain's CDR3 is CASSTLTAHNQPQHF. DNA for the CDR3: TGTGCCAGTAGTACCCTGACAGCTCACAATCAGCCCCAGCATTTT. J is TRBJ1-5 and V is TRBV19; tentatively, D is TRBD1 (5 bases). The CDR3 consists of 15 residues. CDR1 is LNHDA, CDR2 SQIVND, per germline (reference sequence). V lost 4 bases to trimming and J lost 3 bases, with 13 bases between them. Full variable domain (outside the CDR3, taken from reference TRBV19 and TRBJ1-5): DGGITQSPKYLFRKEGQNVTLSCEQNLNHDAMYWYRQDPGQGLRLIYYSQIVNDFQKGDIAEGYSVSREKKESFPLTVTSAQKNPTAFYLCASSTLTAHNQPQHFGDGTRLSIL.

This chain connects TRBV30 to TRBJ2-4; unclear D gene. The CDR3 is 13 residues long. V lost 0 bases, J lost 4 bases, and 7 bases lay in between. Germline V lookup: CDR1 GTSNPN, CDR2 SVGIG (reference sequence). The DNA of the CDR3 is TGTGCCTGGAGTGTAGGCGGTAAAAACATTCAGTACTTC. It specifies CAWSVGGKNIQYF.

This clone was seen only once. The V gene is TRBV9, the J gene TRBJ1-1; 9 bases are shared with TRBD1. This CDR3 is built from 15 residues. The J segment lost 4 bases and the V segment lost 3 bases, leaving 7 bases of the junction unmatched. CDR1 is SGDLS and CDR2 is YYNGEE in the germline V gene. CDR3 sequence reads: CASSAPQGALTEAFF. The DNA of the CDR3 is TGTGCCAGCAGCGCACCACAGGGGGCACTCACTGAAGCTTTCTTT.

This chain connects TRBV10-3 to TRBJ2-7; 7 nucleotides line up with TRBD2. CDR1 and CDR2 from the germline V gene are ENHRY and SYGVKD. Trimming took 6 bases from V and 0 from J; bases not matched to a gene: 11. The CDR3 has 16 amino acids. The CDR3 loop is CAIRPMGGGSSYEQYF. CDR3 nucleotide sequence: TGTGCCATCAGACCCATGGGGGGGGGAAGCTCCTACGAGCAGTACTTC.

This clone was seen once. As DNA, the CDR3 is TGTGCCAGCAGTTTACCGGGACAGGGGGCTAAACAGCCCCAGCATTTT. It codes for CASSLPGQGAKQPQHF. This chain uses TRBV28 with TRBJ1-5; 12 bases line up with TRBD1. The germline V gene has CDR1 MDHEN and CDR2 SYDVKM. The CDR3 extends over 16 amino acids. V lost 2 bases and J lost 7; bases outside the gene matches: 6.

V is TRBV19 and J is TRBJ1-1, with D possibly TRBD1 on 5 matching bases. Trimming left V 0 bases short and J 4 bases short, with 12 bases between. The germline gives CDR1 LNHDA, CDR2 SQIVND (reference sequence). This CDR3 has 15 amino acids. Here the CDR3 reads CASSIEGRRTTEAFF. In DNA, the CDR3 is TGTGCCAGTAGTATAGAGGGGCGGCGGACCACTGAAGCTTTCTTT.

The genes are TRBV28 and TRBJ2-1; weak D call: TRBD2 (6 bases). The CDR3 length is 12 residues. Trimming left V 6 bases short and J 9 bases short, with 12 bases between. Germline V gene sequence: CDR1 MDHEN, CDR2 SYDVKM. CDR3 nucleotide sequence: TGTGCCAGCAGCCGGAGGGGCGGTGAGCAGTTCTTC. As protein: CASSRRGGEQFF.

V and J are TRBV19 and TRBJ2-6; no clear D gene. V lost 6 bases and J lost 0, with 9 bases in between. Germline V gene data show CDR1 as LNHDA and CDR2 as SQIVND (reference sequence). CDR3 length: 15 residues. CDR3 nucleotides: TGTGCCAGTAGCAAATCAGGCTCTGGGGCCAACGTCCTGACTTTC. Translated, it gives CASSKSGSGANVLTF.

DNA of the CDR3: TGTGCCAGCAGCGCCCAGGGAGGGACCGCTGGAAACACCATATATTTT. Its protein product is CASSAQGGTAGNTIYF. J is TRBJ1-3 and V is TRBV7-6; D possibly corresponds to TRBD1 (5 bases). The V end lost 5 bases, the J end lost 2 bases, and 16 bases lay between the germline ends. Germline lookup yields CDR1 SGHVS and CDR2 FNYEAQ. This CDR3 has 16 amino acids.

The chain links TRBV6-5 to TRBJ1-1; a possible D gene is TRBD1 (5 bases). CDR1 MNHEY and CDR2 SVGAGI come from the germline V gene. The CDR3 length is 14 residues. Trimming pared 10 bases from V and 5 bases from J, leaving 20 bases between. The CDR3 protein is CATQGPLGRTEAFF. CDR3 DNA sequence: TGTGCCACCCAGGGTCCGCTTGGAAGGACTGAAGCTTTCTTT.

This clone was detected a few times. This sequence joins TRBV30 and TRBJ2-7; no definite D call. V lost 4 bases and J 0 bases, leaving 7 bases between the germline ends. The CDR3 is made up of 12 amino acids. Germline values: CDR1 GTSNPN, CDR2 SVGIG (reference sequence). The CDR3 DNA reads TGTGCCTGGACAGATTTCTCCTACGAGCAGTACTTC. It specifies CAWTDFSYEQYF.

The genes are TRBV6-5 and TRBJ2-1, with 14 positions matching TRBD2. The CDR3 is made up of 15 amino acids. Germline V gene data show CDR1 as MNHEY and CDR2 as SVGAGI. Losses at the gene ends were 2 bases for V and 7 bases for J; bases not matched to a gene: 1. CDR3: CASSYRTSGRNEQFF. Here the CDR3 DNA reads TGTGCCAGCAGTTACAGGACTAGCGGGAGGAATGAGCAGTTCTTC.

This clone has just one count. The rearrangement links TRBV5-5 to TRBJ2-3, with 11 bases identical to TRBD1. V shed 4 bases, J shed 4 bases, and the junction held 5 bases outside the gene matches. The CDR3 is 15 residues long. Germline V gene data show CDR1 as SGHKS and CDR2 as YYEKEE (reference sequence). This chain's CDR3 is CASSPGTGGSDTQYF. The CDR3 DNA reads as TGTGCCAGCAGCCCCGGGACAGGGGGGTCAGATACGCAGTATTTT.

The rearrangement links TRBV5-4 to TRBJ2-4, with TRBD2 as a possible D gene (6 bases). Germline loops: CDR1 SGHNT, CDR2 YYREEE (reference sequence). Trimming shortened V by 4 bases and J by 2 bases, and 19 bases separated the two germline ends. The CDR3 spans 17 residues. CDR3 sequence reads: CASSPGSGGGTKNIQYF. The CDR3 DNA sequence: TGTGCCAGCAGCCCGGGCTCCGGAGGAGGGACCAAAAACATTCAGTACTTC.

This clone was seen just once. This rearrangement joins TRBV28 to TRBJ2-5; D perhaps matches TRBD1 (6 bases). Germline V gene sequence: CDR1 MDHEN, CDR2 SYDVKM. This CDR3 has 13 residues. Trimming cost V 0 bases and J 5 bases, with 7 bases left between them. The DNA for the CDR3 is TGTGCCAGCAGTTTATGGAGGGGGGAGACCCAGTACTTC. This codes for CASSLWRGETQYF.

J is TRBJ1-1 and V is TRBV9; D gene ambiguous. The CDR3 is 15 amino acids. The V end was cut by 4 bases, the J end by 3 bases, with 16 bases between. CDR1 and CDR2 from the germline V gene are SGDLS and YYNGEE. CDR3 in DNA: TGTGCCAGCAGCTTAGGAGAGGGAAGGGACACTGAAGCTTTCTTT. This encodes CASSLGEGRDTEAFF. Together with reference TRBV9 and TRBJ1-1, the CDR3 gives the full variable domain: DSGVTQTPKHLITATGQRVTLRCSPRSGDLSVYWYQQSLDQGLQFLIQYYNGEERAKGNILERFSAQQFPDLHSELNLSSLELGDSALYFCASSLGEGRDTEAFFGQGTRLTVV.

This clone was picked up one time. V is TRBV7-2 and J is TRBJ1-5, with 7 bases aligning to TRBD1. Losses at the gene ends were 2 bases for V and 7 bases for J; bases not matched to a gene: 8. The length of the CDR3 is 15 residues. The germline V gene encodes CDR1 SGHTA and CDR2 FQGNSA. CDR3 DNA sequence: TGTGCCAGCAGCTTAAGGGACAGTATATACCAGCCCCAGCATTTT. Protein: CASSLRDSIYQPQHF.

The CDR3 spells CASSIDSTHNSPLHF. CDR3 bases: TGTGCCAGTAGTATAGACAGTACCCATAATTCACCCCTCCACTTT. The rearrangement uses TRBV19 and TRBJ1-6; D uncertain. CDR3 size: 15 residues. Germline CDR1 is LNHDA and CDR2 is SQIVND (reference sequence). Trimming cost V 0 bases and J 5 bases, with 8 bases left between them.

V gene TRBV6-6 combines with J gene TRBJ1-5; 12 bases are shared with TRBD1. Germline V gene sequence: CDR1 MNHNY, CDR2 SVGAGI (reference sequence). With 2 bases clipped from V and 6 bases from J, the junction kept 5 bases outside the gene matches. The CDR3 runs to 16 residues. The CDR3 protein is CASSYGTGGNGQPQHF. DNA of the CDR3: TGTGCCAGCAGTTACGGGACAGGGGGCAATGGTCAGCCCCAGCATTTT.

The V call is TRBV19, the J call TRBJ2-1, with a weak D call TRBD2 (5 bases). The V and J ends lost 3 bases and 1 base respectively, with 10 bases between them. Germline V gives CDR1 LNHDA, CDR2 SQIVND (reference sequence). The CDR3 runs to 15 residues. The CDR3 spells CASSMEVNSYNEQFF. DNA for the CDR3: TGTGCCAGTAGTATGGAGGTAAATTCCTACAATGAGCAGTTCTTC.

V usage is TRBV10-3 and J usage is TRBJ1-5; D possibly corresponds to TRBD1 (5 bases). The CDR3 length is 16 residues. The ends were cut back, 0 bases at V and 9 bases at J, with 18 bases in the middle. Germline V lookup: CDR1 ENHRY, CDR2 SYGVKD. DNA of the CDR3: TGTGCCATCAGTGAGTCGCAAGTCGGCAGGGCGAGGCCCCAGCATTTT. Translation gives CAISESQVGRARPQHF.